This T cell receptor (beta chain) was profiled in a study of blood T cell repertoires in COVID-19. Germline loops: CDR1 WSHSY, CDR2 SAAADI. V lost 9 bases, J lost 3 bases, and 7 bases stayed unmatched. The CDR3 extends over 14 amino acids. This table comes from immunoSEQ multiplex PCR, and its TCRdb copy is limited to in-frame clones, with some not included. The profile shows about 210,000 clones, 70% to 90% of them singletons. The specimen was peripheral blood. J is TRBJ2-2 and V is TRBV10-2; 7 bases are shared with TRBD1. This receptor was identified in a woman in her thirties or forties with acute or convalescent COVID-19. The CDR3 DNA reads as TGCGCCAGTAGGGAAGGGGGCGACACCGGGGAGCTGTTTTTT. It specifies CASREGGDTGELFF.